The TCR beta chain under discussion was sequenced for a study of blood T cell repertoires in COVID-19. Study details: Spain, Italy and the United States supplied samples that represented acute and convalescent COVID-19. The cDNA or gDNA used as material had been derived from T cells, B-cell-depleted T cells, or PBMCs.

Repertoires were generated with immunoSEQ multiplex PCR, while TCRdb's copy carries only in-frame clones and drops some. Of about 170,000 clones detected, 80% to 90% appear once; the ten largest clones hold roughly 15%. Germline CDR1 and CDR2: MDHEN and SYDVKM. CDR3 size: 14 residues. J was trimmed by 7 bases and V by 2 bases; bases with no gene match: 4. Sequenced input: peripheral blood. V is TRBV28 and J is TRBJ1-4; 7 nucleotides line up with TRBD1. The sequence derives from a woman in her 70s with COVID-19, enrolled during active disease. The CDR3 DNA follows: TGTGCCAGCAGTTTAAAGGGGGCAGGTGAAAAACTGTTTTTT. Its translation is CASSLKGAGEKLFF.